This T cell receptor beta chain was profiled in a study of T-cell memory formation after mild COVID-19. Trimming cost V 3 bases and J 5 bases; bases outside gene matches: 8. Per germline, CDR1 SGDLS and CDR2 YYNGEE. The CDR3 is 16 residues long. TCRalpha and TCRbeta libraries used 5'RACE with constant-segment primers and UMIs. TCRdb fed the 5' RACE reads into MiXCR, producing one record per CDR3 protein. The sample yields tens of thousands of distinct CDR3 sequences, more than 13% seen once. To note about this clonotype: Its cognate antigen is unknown.

Regarding the study as a whole: Clones which contracted sat mainly in CM and EM if CD4+, and in EMRA if CD8+. Cross-reactive memory seemingly joined, as some responding clones were found in pre-infection memory. Second-wave clones reaching peak frequency on day 37 lacked confirmed SARS-CoV-2 specificity.

The chain is built from TRBV9 and TRBJ2-2; 9 nucleotides match TRBD1. Sample: PBMCs or a T cell subset sorted from them (not recorded which). This clonotype was obtained from a man between 18 and 29 years old who had mild COVID-19 (a few samples of this study predate the infection). Cell type and time point are not known. The CDR3 nucleotides read TGTGCCAGCAGCGACCTCGGGACAGGGCGAACCGGGGAGCTGTTTTTT. It specifies CASSDLGTGRTGELFF.